This paragraph reports one T cell receptor beta chain. This CDR3 spans 16 amino acids. Seattle-derived patients entered the study during active infection and were followed longitudinally. This entry belongs to a study of blood T cell repertoires in COVID-19. Study-wide context: Collection of acute and convalescent COVID-19 samples took place in the United States, Italy and Spain. PBMCs, B-cell-depleted T cells, or T cells provided the cDNA or gDNA that made up the material.

Authors' data handling: The assay estimated nucleated cells by amplifying reference gene primers. Only in-frame clones appear in the TCRdb table, and some are missing; sequencing was by immunoSEQ multiplex PCR. The D gene and trimming were derived from the DNA, and the V and J assignments and clone size from that table. The sample has some 260,000 clones; approximately 88% are singletons. This receptor was obtained from a woman in her sixties or seventies with COVID-19, enrolled during active disease. V usage is TRBV21-1 and J usage is TRBJ1-5. TRBV21-1 is designated a pseudogene. The sample taken for sequencing was peripheral blood. For the CDR3, the DNA is TGTGCCAGCCGAATGGAGTTCCCGATGAGGAATCAGCCCCAGCATTTT. As protein: CASRMEFPMRNQPQHF.